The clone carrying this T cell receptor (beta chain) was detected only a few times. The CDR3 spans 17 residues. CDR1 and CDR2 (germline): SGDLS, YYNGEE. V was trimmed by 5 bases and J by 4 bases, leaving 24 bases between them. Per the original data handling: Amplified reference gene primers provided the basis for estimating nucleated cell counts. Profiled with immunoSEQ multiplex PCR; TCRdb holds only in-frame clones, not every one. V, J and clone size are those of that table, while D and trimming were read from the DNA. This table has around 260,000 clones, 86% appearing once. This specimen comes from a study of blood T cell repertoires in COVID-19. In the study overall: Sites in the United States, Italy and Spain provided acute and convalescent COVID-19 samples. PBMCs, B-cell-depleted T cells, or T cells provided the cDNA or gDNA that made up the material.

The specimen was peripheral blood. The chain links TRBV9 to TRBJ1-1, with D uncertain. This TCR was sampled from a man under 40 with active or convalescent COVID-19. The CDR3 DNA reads TGTGCCAGCAGGACCGATTCACCGGATGTAGGGAGCACTGAAGCTTTCTTT. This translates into CASRTDSPDVGSTEAFF.